Presented here are 9 T cell receptor beta chains from one specimen sequenced in a study of blood T cell repertoires in COVID-19. Assay used: immunoSEQ multiplex PCR; TCRdb lists only in-frame clones, some missing. The sample lists roughly 100,000 clones, about 88% occurring once. Specimen: peripheral blood. Receptor source: a human donor in a cohort sampled during active COVID-19.

This chain links TRBV9 with TRBJ1-5; 9 bases fit TRBD1. The CDR3 loop spans 15 amino acids. Germline V CDR1 and CDR2: SGDLS, YYNGEE. The junction had 5 bases not matched to a gene; V was cut back by 0 bases and J by 7 bases. The CDR3 is CASSVAPGQGQPQHF. The CDR3 region has the DNA TGTGCCAGCAGCGTAGCACCGGGACAGGGACAGCCCCAGCATTTT.

The chain joins TRBV6-5 to TRBJ2-7; TRBD2 might be the D (6 bases). With 5 bases removed from V and 5 bases from J, the gap between germline ends came to 19 bases. The CDR3 consists of 15 residues. From germline, CDR1 is MNHEY and CDR2 SVGAGI. The CDR3 reads CASSPDLGGWNEQYF. As DNA, the CDR3 is TGTGCCAGCAGTCCGGATTTGGGGGGTTGGAACGAGCAGTACTTC.

The V and J genes are TRBV3-1 (or the pseudogene TRBV3-2) and TRBJ2-6, with 8 bases lining up with TRBD1. Germline CDR1 reads LGHDT; CDR2 reads YNNKEL (reference sequence). Trimming cost V 0 bases and J 8 bases; bases outside gene matches: 12. The CDR3 runs 18 residues. CDR3: CASSQEIQGGLRTNVLTF. CDR3 coding DNA: TGTGCCAGCAGCCAAGAAATACAGGGGGGCCTGAGGACCAACGTCCTGACTTTC.

V and J are TRBV7-9 and TRBJ2-7, with 7 bases identical to TRBD2. The germline CDR1 and CDR2 sequences are SEHNR and FQNEAQ (reference sequence). The CDR3 runs 14 residues. V lost 5 bases and J lost 1; bases outside the gene matches: 5. This CDR3 reads CASSPPGGSYEQYF. CDR3 coding DNA: TGTGCCAGCAGCCCCCCGGGGGGTTCCTACGAGCAGTACTTC.

The chain has TRBV28 and TRBJ1-3; tentative D call: TRBD1 (6 bases). Per germline, CDR1 MDHEN and CDR2 SYDVKM. The V gene lost 5 bases and the J gene lost 2 bases, with 16 bases spanning the gap. The CDR3 runs to 16 residues. CDR3 in DNA: TGTGCCAGCAGTCCGACACAGGGTTCCCCTGGAAACACCATATATTTT. Translation gives CASSPTQGSPGNTIYF.

The chain couples TRBV6-5 to TRBJ2-1; TRBD2 aligns across 7 bases. The V and J ends lost 6 bases and 7 bases, in that order; junction bases with no gene match: 12. The CDR3 extends over 15 amino acids. CDR1 is MNHEY and CDR2 is SVGAGI in the germline V gene. CDR3 sequence: CASRFTSADMNEQFF. In DNA, the CDR3 is TGTGCCAGCAGGTTTACTAGCGCTGATATGAATGAGCAGTTCTTC.

The genes are TRBV18 and TRBJ1-2, with TRBD1 as a possible D gene (6 bases). The CDR3 is made up of 13 amino acids. CDR1 and CDR2 (germline): KGHSH, LQKENI. V was cut by 0 bases and J by 6 bases, with 8 bases left in between. CDR3 sequence (DNA): TGTGCCAGCTCACCACCCCAGGGGAATGGCTACACCTTC. It codes for CASSPPQGNGYTF. The full variable domain, with the rest looked up from reference TRBV18 and TRBJ1-2, is NAGVMQNPRHLVRRRGQEARLRCSPMKGHSHVYWYRQLPEEGLKFMVYLQKENIIDESGMPKERFSAEFPKEGPSILRIQQVVRGDSAAYFCASSPPQGNGYTFGSGTRLTVV.

V and J are TRBV5-4 and TRBJ2-7, with 12 bases identical to TRBD2. The CDR3 spans 17 residues. V lost 4 bases and J lost 3; bases outside the gene matches: 11. CDR1 is SGHNT, CDR2 YYREEE, per germline (reference sequence). The CDR3 coding sequence is TGTGCCAGCAGCCATCACTTTGGACTAGCGGGGCACTACGAGCAGTACTTC. It is translated as CASSHHFGLAGHYEQYF.

The chain uses TRBV9 and TRBJ2-3; D not certain. Trimming pared 0 bases from V and 6 bases from J, leaving 11 bases between. The CDR3 totals 14 residues. Germline V gene lookup returns CDR1 SGDLS and CDR2 YYNGEE. The CDR3 nucleotides are TGTGCCAGCAGCGTAGGTCACTCGCACGATACGCAGTATTTT. It encodes CASSVGHSHDTQYF.